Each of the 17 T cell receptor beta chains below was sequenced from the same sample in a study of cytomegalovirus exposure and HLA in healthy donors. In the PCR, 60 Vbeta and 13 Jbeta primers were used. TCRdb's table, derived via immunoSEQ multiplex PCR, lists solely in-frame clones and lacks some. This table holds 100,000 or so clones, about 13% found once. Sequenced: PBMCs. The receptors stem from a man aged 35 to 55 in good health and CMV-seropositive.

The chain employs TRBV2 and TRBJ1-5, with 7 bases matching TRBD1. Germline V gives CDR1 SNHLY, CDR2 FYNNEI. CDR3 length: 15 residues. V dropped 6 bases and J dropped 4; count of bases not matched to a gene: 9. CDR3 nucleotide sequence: TGTGCCAGCAGCCTGGGGGGACAGAAGAATCAGCCCCAGCATTTT. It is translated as CASSLGGQKNQPQHF. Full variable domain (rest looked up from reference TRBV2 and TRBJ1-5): EPEVTQTPSHQVTQMGQEVILRCVPISNHLYFYWYRQILGQKVEFLVSFYNNEISEKSEIFDDQFSVERPDGSNFTLKIRSTKLEDSAMYFCASSLGGQKNQPQHFGDGTRLSIL.

As DNA, the CDR3 is TGTGCCAGTTACCCGGGACAGGGCGGTGAGCAGTTCTTC. This gives the protein CASYPGQGGEQFF. The chain recombines TRBV28 with TRBJ2-1, with 9 bases lining up with TRBD1. V lost 9 bases, J lost 9 bases, and 9 bases stayed unmatched. The germline gives CDR1 MDHEN, CDR2 SYDVKM. CDR3 length: 13 amino acids.

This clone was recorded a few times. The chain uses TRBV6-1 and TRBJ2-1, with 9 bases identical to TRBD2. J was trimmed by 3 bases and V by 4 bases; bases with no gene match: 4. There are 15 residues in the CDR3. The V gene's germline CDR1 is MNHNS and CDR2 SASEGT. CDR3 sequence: CASSGLAGDYNEQFF. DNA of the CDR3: TGTGCCAGCAGTGGTTTAGCGGGAGACTACAATGAGCAGTTCTTC.

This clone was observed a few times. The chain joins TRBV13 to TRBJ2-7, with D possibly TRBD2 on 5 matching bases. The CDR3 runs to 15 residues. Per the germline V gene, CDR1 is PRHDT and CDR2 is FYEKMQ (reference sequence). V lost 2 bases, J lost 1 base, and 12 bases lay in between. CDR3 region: CASSLRGRGSYEQYF. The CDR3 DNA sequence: TGTGCCAGCAGCTTACGAGGGAGAGGGTCCTACGAGCAGTACTTC.

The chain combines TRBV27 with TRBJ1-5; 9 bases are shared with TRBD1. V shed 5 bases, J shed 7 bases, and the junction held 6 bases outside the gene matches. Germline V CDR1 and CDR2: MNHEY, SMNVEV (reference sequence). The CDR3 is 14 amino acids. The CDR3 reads CASSLQGAKQPQHF. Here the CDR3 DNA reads TGTGCCAGCAGTCTACAGGGGGCGAAACAGCCCCAGCATTTT.

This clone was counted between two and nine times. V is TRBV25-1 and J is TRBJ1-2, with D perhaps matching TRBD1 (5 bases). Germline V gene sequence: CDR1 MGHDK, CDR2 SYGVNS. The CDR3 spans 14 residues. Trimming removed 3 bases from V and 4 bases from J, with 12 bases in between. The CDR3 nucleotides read TGTGCCAGCAGTGATTGGGGGGGGAGCTATGGCTACACCTTC. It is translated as CASSDWGGSYGYTF.

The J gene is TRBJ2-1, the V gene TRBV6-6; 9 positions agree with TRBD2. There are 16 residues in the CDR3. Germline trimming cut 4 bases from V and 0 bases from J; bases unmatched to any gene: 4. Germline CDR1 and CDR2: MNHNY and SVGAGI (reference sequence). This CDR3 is CASSLLAGSSYNEQFF. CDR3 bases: TGTGCCAGCAGTTTACTAGCGGGCAGCTCCTACAATGAGCAGTTCTTC.

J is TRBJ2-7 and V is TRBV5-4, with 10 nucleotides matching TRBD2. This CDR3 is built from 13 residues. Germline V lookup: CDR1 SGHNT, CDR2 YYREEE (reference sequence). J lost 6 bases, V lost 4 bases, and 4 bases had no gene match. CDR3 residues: CASSGLAGVEQYF. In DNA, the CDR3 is TGTGCCAGCAGCGGCCTAGCGGGAGTCGAGCAGTACTTC.

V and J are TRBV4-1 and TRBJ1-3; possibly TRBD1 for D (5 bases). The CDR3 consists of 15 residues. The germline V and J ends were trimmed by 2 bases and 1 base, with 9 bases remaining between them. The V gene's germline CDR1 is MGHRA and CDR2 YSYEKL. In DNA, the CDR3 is TGCGCCAGCAGCCAACCAGGGTTATCTGGAAACACCATATATTTT. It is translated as CASSQPGLSGNTIYF.

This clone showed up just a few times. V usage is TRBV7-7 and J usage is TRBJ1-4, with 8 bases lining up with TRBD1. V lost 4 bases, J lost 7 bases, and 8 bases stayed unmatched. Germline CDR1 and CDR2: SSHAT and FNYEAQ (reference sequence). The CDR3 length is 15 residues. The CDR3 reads CASSSGQGLVEKLFF. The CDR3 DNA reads TGTGCCAGCAGCTCCGGACAGGGATTGGTTGAAAAACTGTTTTTT.

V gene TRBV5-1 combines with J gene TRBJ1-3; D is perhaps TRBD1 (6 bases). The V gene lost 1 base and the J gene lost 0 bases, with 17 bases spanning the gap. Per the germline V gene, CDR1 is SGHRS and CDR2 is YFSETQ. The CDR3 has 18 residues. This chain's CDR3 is CASSLNGNRDNSGNTIYF. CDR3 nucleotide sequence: TGCGCCAGCAGCTTGAACGGGAACAGGGATAACTCTGGAAACACCATATATTTT.

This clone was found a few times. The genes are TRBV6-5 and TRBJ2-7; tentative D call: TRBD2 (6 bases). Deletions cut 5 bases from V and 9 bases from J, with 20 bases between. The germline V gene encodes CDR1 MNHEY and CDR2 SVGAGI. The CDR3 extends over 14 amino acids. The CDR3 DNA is TGTGCCAGCAGTGGGAACGGGGGTTCTGCCGCGCAGTACTTC. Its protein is CASSGNGGSAAQYF.

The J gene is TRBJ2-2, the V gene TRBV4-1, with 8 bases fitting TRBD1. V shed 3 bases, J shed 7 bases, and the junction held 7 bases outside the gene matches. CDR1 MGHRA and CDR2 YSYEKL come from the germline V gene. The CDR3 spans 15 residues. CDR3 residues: CASSQSRGLGGELFF. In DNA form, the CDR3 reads TGCGCCAGCAGCCAGAGCAGGGGGCTCGGCGGGGAGCTGTTTTTT.

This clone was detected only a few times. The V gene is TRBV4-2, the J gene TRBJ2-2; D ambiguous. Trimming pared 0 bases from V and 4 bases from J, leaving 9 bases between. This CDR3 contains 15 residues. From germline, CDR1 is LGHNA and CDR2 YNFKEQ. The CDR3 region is CASSQDRRGTGELFF. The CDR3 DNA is TGTGCCAGCAGCCAAGATCGGAGAGGCACCGGGGAGCTGTTTTTT.

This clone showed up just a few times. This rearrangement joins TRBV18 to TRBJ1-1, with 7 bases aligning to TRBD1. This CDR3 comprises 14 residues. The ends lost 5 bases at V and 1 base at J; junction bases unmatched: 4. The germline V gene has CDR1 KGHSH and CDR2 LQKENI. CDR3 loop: CASSRQGPNTEAFF. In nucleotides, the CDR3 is TGTGCCAGCTCAAGACAGGGACCGAACACTGAAGCTTTCTTT.

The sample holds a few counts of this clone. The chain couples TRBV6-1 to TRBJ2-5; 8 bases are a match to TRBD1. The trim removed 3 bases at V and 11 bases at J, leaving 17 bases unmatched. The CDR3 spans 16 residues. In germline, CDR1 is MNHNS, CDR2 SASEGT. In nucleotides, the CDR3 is TGTGCCAGCAGTGATGGGACAGGAGGTTCAATGAGGGAGCAGTACTTC. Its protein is CASSDGTGGSMREQYF.

The CDR3 DNA reads TGTGCCAGCAGTGCCCTGAGACTAGCGTACGAGCAGTACTTC. It is translated as CASSALRLAYEQYF. The rearrangement uses TRBV2 and TRBJ2-7; 8 nucleotides agree with TRBD2. Germline CDR1 SNHLY, CDR2 FYNNEI. This CDR3 is built from 14 residues. V was clipped by 4 bases and J by 4 bases; unmatched bases: 6.